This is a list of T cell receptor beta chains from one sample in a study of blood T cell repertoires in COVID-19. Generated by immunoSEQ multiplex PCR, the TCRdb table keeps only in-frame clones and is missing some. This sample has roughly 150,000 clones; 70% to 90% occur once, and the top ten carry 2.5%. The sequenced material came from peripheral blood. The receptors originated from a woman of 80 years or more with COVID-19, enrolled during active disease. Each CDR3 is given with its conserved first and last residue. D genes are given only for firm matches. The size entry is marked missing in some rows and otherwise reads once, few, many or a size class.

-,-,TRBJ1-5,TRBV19,TGTGCCAGTAGTTCACACAAGGGCCCGGGGGATCAGCCCCAGCATTTT,CASSSHKGPGDQPQHF
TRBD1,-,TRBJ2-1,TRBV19,TGTGCCAGTAGTTCGGACAGGAGCTCCTACAATGAGCAGTTCTTC,CASSSDRSSYNEQFF
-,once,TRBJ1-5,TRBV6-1,TGTGCCAGCAGTGAGGGACTGAGCAATCAGCCCCAGCATTTT,CASSEGLSNQPQHF
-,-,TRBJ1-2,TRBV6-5,TGTGCCAGCAGTTTGGAGGGCTATGGCTACACCTTC,CASSLEGYGYTF
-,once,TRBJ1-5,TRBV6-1,TGTGCCAGCAGTGATAATTGGGTCAGGGGAGGCAATCAGCCCCAGCATTTT,CASSDNWVRGGNQPQHF
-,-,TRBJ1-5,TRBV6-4,TGTGCCAGCAGTGACTCGAGGCAGTCTAATTATAGCAATCAGCCCCAGCATTTT,CASSDSRQSNYSNQPQHF
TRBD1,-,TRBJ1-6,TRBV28,TGTGCCAGCAGCGAGAGGACAGGGGTCTTCGATTCACCCCTCCACTTT,CASSERTGVFDSPLHF
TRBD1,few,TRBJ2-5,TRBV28,TGTGCCAGCAGTCAACAGGACAGGGGGTTTGGAGAGACCCAGTACTTC,CASSQQDRGFGETQYF
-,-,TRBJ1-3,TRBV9,TGTGCCAGCAGCGTAGTTCCAGGGTCTAGCTCTGGAAACACCATATATTTT,CASSVVPGSSSGNTIYF
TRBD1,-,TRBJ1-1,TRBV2,TGTGCCAGCAGTGCGCAGGGGGCTGGTACTGAAGCTTTCTTT,CASSAQGAGTEAFF
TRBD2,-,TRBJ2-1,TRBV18,TGTGCCAGCTCACCGGGGGCTAGCGGGAGCAACAATGAGCAGTTCTTC,CASSPGASGSNNEQFF
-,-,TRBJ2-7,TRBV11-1,TGTGCCAGCAGCGCCCGGGGGATCGACGAGCAGTACTTC,CASSARGIDEQYF
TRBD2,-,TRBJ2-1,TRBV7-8,TGTGCCAGCAGCTTAGCGTTGGGACTAGCGGGAGGATACAATGAGCAGTTCTTC,CASSLALGLAGGYNEQFF
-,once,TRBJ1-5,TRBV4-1,TGCGCCAGCAGCCAAGGAGGTCCGGACACCCAAGCAAGGTATAGCAATCAGCCCCAGCATTTT,CASSQGGPDTQARYSNQPQHF
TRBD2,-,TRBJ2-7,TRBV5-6,TGTGCCAGCAGCCCAGCGGGATCTACCTACGAGCAGTACTTC,CASSPAGSTYEQYF
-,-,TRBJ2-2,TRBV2,TGTGCCAGCAGTGAAGCCCGGGGACTTACCGGGGAGCTGTTTTTT,CASSEARGLTGELFF
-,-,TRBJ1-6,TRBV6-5,TGTGCCAGCAGGCACGGACAGCTCGATAATTCACCCCTCCACTTT,CASRHGQLDNSPLHF
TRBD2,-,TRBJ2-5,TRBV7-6,TGTGCCAGCAGCGAAAGACCCCCTAGCGGCCAAGAGACCCAGTACTTC,CASSERPPSGQETQYF
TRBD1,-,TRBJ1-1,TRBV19,TGTGCCAGTAGTGGACAGGGGAGGATGAACACTGAAGCTTTCTTT,CASSGQGRMNTEAFF
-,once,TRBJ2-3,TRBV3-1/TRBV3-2,TGTGCCAGCAGCCGATTAGCCGATACGCAGTATTTT,CASSRLADTQYF
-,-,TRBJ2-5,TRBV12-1,TGTGCCAGCAGCTTTCTGGCAGGATGGGAGACCCAGTACTTC,CASSFLAGWETQYF
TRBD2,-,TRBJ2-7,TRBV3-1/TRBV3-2,TGTGCCAGCAACCAGCGGGGTTCCTACGAGCAGTACTTC,CASNQRGSYEQYF
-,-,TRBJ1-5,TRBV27,TGTGCCAGCAGTTTTATCCGGGGCAATCAGCCCCAGCATTTT,CASSFIRGNQPQHF
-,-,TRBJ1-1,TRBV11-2,TGTGCCAGCAGCTTCAGGGGCCTGAACACTGAAGCTTTCTTT,CASSFRGLNTEAFF
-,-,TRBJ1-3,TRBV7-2,TGTGCCAGCAGGTCCTCGGGTAAAATGGGAAACACCATATATTTT,CASRSSGKMGNTIYF
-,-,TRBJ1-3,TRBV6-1,TGTGCCAGCAGTGAAAGGCGCGGATCTGGAAACACCATATATTTT,CASSERRGSGNTIYF
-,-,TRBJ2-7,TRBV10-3,TGTGCCATCGGTTTAACGGACGAGCAGTACTTC,CAIGLTDEQYF
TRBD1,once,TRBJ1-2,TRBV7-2,TGTGCCAGCAGCCCGCCCGGGACAGGTTACTATGGCTACACCTTC,CASSPPGTGYYGYTF
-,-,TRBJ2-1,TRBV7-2,TGTGCCAGCAGCTTATCTCAGGGGCGGAACAATGAGCAGTTCTTC,CASSLSQGRNNEQFF
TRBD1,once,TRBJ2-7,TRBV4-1,TGCGCCAGCAGCCACTCCGGGACAGGGGGATACGAGCAGTACTTC,CASSHSGTGGYEQYF
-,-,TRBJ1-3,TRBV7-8,TGTGCCAGCAGCTCAATGGCCCACTCTGGAAACACCATATATTTT,CASSSMAHSGNTIYF
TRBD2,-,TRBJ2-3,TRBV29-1,TGCAGCGTCGCAAATGGACTAGCGGGAGTTACTACGCAGTATTTT,CSVANGLAGVTTQYF
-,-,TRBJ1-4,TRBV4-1,TGCGCCAGCAGCCCAGCACAGGGATTGGCTGAAAAACTGTTTTTT,CASSPAQGLAEKLFF
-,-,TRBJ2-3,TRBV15,TGTGCCACCAGCAGAGGGTTAGGGGGAACCACAGATACGCAGTATTTT,CATSRGLGGTTDTQYF
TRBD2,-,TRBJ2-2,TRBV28,TGTGCCAGCAGTTCGGGACTAGCGGGAGGGCACGGGGAGCTGTTTTTT,CASSSGLAGGHGELFF
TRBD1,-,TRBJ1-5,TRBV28,TGTGCCAGCAGTCACGAGGACAGGGTTAGCAATCAGCCCCAGCATTTT,CASSHEDRVSNQPQHF
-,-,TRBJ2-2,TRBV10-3,TGTGCCATCATGCCAGGGAACACCGGGGAGCTGTTTTTT,CAIMPGNTGELFF
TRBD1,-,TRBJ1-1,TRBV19,TGTGCCAGTAGTCCACGGACAGGGGACACTGAAGCTTTCTTT,CASSPRTGDTEAFF
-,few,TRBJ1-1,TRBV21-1,TGTGCCAGCAGCAGATTCCAAGGGGTGCGCACTGAAGCTTTCTTT,CASSRFQGVRTEAFF
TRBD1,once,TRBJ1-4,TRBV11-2,TGTGCCAGCACCGACACAGGGGGCGGTGATGAAAAACTGTTTTTT,CASTDTGGGDEKLFF
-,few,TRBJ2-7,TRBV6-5,TGTGCCAGCATTCTAGATACATACGAGCAGTACTTC,CASILDTYEQYF
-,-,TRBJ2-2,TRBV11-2,TGTGCCAGCAGCTTAGCAGCAGGGCCTGCCGGGGAGCTGTTTTTT,CASSLAAGPAGELFF
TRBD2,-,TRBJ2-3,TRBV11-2,TGTGCCAGCAGCTTAGGGGCGGGAGGGCCAGATACGCAGTATTTT,CASSLGAGGPDTQYF
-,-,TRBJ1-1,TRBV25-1,TGTGCCAGCACCTACGGAACGGGGAACACTGAAGCTTTCTTT,CASTYGTGNTEAFF
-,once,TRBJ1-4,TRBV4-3,TGCGCCAGCAGCCAAGATAACTACAGGGCAAATGAAAAACTGTTTTTT,CASSQDNYRANEKLFF
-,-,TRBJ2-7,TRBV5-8,TGTGCCAGCAGCTTGATAACAGGAGCCTACGAGCAGTACTTC,CASSLITGAYEQYF
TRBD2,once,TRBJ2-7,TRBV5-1,TGCGCCAGCAGCTCGACCTCTAGCGGGAGGTGGGACGAGCAGTACTTC,CASSSTSSGRWDEQYF
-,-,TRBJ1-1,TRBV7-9,TGTGCCAGCAGCTTATCCTCCACTAATGAAGCTTTCTTT,CASSLSSTNEAFF
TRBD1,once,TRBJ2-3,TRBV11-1,TGTGCCAGCAGCGGAGACAGGGTAAAAAATACGCAGTATTTT,CASSGDRVKNTQYF
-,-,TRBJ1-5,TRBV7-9,TGTGCCAGCAGCTTATGGGGAGACCAGCCCCAGCATTTT,CASSLWGDQPQHF
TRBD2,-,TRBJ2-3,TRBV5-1,TGCGCCAGCAGCTCCGGATTACTAGCGGGAGGGACAGATACGCAGTATTTT,CASSSGLLAGGTDTQYF
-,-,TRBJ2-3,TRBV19,TGTGCCAGTAAAACCCTGGCCGCAGATACGCAGTATTTT,CASKTLAADTQYF
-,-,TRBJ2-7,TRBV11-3,TGTGCCAGCAGCTTGATCAGGGGAATCCTCTACGAGCAGTACTTC,CASSLIRGILYEQYF